This T cell receptor (beta chain) was sequenced in a study of T cell repertoires in cytomegalovirus infection. This clonotype was seen a few times. Each CDR3 protein gets one entry after TCRdb re-called the reads with MiXCR. The sample lists approximately 400,000 distinct CDR3 sequences; roughly 30% were seen once. V lost 3 bases and J 0 bases, leaving 9 bases between the germline ends. The CDR3 runs to 15 residues. Specimen: PBMCs. The receptor's source is a human donor in good health (CMV status not recorded). Some clones in this sample may be carry-over from other donors' samples. V and J are TRBV12-3 or TRBV12-4 and TRBJ1-3; D is undetermined. This CDR3 is CASSLAPTSGNTIYF. The CDR3, as DNA: TGTGCCAGCAGTTTGGCACCTACCTCTGGAAACACCATATATTTT.